These 11 T cell receptor beta chains originate from one sample sequenced in a study of T-cell memory formation after mild COVID-19. One entry per CDR3 protein results from TCRdb running MiXCR on the 5' RACE reads. The sample lists under 350,000 distinct CDR3 sequences, around 15% seen once, with around 23% in the top ten. Source material: PBMCs or a T cell subset sorted from them (not recorded which). The receptor set was obtained from a man aged 18-30 years who had mild COVID-19 (a few samples of this study predate the infection). Cell type and time point are not known.

The CDR3 bases are TGTGCCAGCAGCTTAGTAACAGAGGGCGGCTACACCTTC. It yields the protein CASSLVTEGGYTF. The chain joins TRBV7-2 to TRBJ1-2; no reliable D call. The CDR3 consists of 13 residues. Germline values: CDR1 SGHTA, CDR2 FQGNSA. V was clipped by 1 base and J by 8 bases, with 11 bases between them. Together with reference TRBV7-2 and TRBJ1-2, the CDR3 gives the full variable domain: GAGVSQSPSNKVTEKGKDVELRCDPISGHTALYWYRQSLGQGLEFLIYFQGNSAPDKSGLPSDRFSAERTGGSVSTLTIQRTQQEDSAVYLCASSLVTEGGYTFGSGTRLTVV.

The sample holds a few counts of this clonotype. The chain recombines TRBV6-6 with TRBJ2-1; no definite D call. Trimming removed 2 bases at V and 4 bases at J, with 12 bases between. This CDR3 is 15 amino acids long. Germline CDR1 reads MNHNY; CDR2 reads SVGAGI (reference sequence). The CDR3 reads CASSYDRSTYNEQFF. The CDR3, as DNA: TGTGCCAGCAGTTACGATCGCTCCACGTACAATGAGCAGTTCTTC.

The J gene is TRBJ1-2, the V gene TRBV7-6, with D hard to call. Germline-derived CDR1 and CDR2 are SGHVS and FNYEAQ. V was shortened by 5 bases and J by 0 bases, with 16 bases between the two germline ends. The CDR3 loop spans 16 amino acids. CDR3 sequence (DNA): TGTGCCAGCAGCCCCGAGGGCTTGACGGCTAACTATGGCTACACCTTC. Its protein is CASSPEGLTANYGYTF.

At least ten counts were recorded for this clonotype. The chain links TRBV7-2 to TRBJ2-2; TRBD2 matches at 10 bases. In germline, CDR1 is SGHTA, CDR2 FQGNSA. J gave up 0 bases and V 3 bases, and 4 bases lay outside the gene matches. This CDR3 is 17 amino acids long. CDR3 sequence reads: CASSFVAGGANTGELFF. For the CDR3, the DNA is TGTGCCAGCAGCTTTGTAGCGGGGGGAGCGAACACCGGGGAGCTGTTTTTT. Based on the CDR3 plus reference TRBV7-2 and TRBJ2-2, the full variable domain is GAGVSQSPSNKVTEKGKDVELRCDPISGHTALYWYRQSLGQGLEFLIYFQGNSAPDKSGLPSDRFSAERTGGSVSTLTIQRTQQEDSAVYLCASSFVAGGANTGELFFGEGSRLTVL.

This clonotype was recorded at least ten times. The chain has TRBV6-4 and TRBJ2-1, with 14 bases fitting TRBD2. CDR3 length: 16 amino acids. V lost 6 bases to trimming and J lost 8 bases; unmatched junction nucleotides: 9. Germline loops: CDR1 MRHNA, CDR2 SNTAGT. The CDR3 region has the DNA TGTGCCAGCAGCGCTGGACTAGCGGGGGGCAGTGATGAGCAGTTCTTC. Protein: CASSAGLAGGSDEQFF.

This clonotype was seen a handful of times. The rearrangement joins TRBV12-3 or TRBV12-4 to TRBJ2-5; 8 bases line up with TRBD1. V shed 7 bases, J shed 6 bases, and the junction held 10 bases outside the gene matches. The CDR3 contains 14 residues. This chain's CDR3 is CASNTGQGDKTQYF. CDR3 bases: TGTGCCAGCAACACTGGACAGGGAGATAAGACCCAGTACTTC.

This chain links TRBV28 with TRBJ1-5; TRBD1 is a possible D gene (5 bases). The CDR3 extends over 13 amino acids. Looked up from germline, CDR1 is MDHEN and CDR2 is SYDVKM. Trimming removed 7 bases from V and 2 bases from J, with 9 bases in between. In DNA, the CDR3 is TGTGCCAGCAACAGGTACGGCAATCAGCCCCAGCATTTT. Amino acid sequence: CASNRYGNQPQHF.

The sample holds many counts of this clonotype. This chain links TRBV12-3 or TRBV12-4 with TRBJ2-1, with D uncertain. The CDR3 is 11 residues long. V was shortened by 5 bases and J by 4 bases, with 3 bases between the two germline ends. DNA for the CDR3: TGTGCCAGCAGTAGATACAATGAGCAGTTCTTC. Amino acids: CASSRYNEQFF.

This chain joins TRBV25-1 and TRBJ2-3; D is undetermined. Germline-derived CDR1 and CDR2 are MGHDK and SYGVNS. V was cut by 6 bases and J by 6 bases, with 13 bases left in between. The CDR3 loop spans 13 amino acids. In nucleotides, the CDR3 is TGTGCCAGCAGCGCGCTCTCAGAGGATACGCAGTATTTT. It specifies CASSALSEDTQYF.

This clonotype occurred a few times. The chain carries TRBV11-3 and TRBJ2-1, with TRBD1 as a possible D gene (6 bases). The V gene's germline CDR1 is SGHNT and CDR2 YENEEA. Trimming removed 5 bases from V and 7 bases from J, with 18 bases in between. The length of the CDR3 is 15 residues. CDR3 nucleotide sequence: TGTGCCAGCAGCGGTAGGCAGGGGATGTCAAATGAGCAGTTCTTC. This gives the protein CASSGRQGMSNEQFF.

The V gene is TRBV5-1, the J gene TRBJ1-1; TRBD1 might be the D (6 bases). Per germline, CDR1 SGHRS and CDR2 YFSETQ. The CDR3 has 14 amino acids. The ends were cut back, 4 bases at V and 9 bases at J, with 19 bases in the middle. Here the CDR3 DNA reads TGCGCCAGCAGCCCCCTCGGGGGGCAGGACCAAGCTTTCTTT. Amino acid sequence: CASSPLGGQDQAFF.